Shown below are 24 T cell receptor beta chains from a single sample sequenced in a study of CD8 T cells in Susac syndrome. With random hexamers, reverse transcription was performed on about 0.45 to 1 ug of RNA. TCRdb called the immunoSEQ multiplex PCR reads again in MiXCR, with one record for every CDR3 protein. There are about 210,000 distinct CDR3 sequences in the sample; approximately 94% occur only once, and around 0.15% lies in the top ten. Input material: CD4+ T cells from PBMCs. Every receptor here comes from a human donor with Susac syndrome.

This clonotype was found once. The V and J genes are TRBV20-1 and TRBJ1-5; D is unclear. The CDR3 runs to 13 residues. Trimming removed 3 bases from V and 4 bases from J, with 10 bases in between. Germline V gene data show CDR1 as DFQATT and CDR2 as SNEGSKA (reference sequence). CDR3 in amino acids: CSASPNPNQPQHF. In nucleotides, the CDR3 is TGCAGTGCTAGCCCAAACCCTAATCAGCCCCAGCATTTT.

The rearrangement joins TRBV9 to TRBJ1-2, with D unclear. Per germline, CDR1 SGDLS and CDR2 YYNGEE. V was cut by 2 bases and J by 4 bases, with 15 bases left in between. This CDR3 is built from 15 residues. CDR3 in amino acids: CASSVGVEARYGYTF. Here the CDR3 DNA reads TGTGCCAGCAGCGTCGGGGTAGAGGCTCGCTATGGCTACACCTTC.

The CDR3 nucleotides read TGCAGTGCCCCTCGGACAGGGGGCAGGGACACTGAAGCTTTCTTT. Its translation: CSAPRTGGRDTEAFF. V usage is TRBV20-1 and J usage is TRBJ1-1, with 11 bases that match TRBD1. Losses at the gene ends were 6 bases for V and 3 bases for J; bases not matched to a gene: 9. CDR3 length: 15 residues. In germline, CDR1 is DFQATT, CDR2 SNEGSKA (reference sequence).

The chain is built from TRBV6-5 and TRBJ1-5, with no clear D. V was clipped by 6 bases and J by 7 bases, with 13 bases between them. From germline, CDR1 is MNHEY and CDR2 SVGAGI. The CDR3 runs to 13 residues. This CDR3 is CASRRSLDQPQHF. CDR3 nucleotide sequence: TGTGCCAGCAGACGATCTTTAGACCAGCCCCAGCATTTT.

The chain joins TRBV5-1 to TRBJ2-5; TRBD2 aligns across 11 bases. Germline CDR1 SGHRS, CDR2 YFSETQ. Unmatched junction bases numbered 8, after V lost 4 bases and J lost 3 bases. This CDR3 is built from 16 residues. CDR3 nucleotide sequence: TGCGCCAGCAGCGCCAAGGAGACTAGCGGGAAAGAGACCCAGTACTTC. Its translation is CASSAKETSGKETQYF.

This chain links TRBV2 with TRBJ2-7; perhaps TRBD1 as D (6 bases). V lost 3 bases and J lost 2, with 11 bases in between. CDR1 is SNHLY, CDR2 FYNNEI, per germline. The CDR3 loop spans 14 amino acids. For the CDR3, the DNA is TGTGCCAGCAGTGAGAGGACAGTTACCTACGAGCAGTACTTC. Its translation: CASSERTVTYEQYF. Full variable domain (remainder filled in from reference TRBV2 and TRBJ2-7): EPEVTQTPSHQVTQMGQEVILRCVPISNHLYFYWYRQILGQKVEFLVSFYNNEISEKSEIFDDQFSVERPDGSNFTLKIRSTKLEDSAMYFCASSERTVTYEQYFGPGTRLTVT.

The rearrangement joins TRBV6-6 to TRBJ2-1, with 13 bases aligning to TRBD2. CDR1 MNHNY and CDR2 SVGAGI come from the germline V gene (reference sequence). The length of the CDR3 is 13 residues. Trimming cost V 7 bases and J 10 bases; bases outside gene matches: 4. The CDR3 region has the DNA TGTGCCAGCACCTGGACTAGCGGGGGAGAGCAGTTCTTC. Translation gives CASTWTSGGEQFF.

CDR3 loop: CASSQTGNYNSPLHF. CDR3 nucleotides: TGCGCCAGCAGCCAGACAGGGAACTATAATTCACCCCTCCACTTT. The chain carries TRBV4-3 and TRBJ1-6; 7 nucleotides align to TRBD1. Trimming at V came to 3 bases and at J to 3 bases, leaving 2 bases not matched to a gene. The CDR3 covers 15 residues. The germline CDR1 and CDR2 sequences are LGHNA and YSLEER.

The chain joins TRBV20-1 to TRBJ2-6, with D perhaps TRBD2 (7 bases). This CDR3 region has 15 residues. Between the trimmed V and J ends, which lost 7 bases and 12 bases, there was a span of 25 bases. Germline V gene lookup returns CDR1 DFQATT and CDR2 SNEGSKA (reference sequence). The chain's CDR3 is CSVVGAVGGPGVLTF. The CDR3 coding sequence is TGCAGTGTCGTAGGTGCCGTGGGGGGGCCGGGCGTCCTGACTTTC.

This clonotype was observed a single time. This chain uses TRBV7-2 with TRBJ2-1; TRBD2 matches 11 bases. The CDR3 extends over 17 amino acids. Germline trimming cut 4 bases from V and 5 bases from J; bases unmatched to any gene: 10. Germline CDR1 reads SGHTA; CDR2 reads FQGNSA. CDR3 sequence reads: CASSSKRPGLADNEQFF. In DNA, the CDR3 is TGTGCCAGCAGCTCGAAGCGTCCGGGACTAGCGGACAATGAGCAGTTCTTC.

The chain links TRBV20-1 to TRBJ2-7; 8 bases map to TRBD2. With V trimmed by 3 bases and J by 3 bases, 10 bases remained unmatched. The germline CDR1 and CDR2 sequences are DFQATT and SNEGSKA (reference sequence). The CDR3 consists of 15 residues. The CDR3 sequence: CSARGAGGADYEQYF. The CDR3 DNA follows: TGCAGTGCTAGGGGCGCGGGGGGAGCGGACTACGAGCAGTACTTC.

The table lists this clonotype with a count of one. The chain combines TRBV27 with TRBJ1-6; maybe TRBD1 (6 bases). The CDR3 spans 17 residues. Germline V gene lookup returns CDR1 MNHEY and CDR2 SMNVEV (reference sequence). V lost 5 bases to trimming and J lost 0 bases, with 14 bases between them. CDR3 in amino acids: CASSPTTGISYNSPLHF. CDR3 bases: TGTGCCAGCAGTCCGACCACAGGGATCTCCTATAATTCACCCCTCCACTTT.

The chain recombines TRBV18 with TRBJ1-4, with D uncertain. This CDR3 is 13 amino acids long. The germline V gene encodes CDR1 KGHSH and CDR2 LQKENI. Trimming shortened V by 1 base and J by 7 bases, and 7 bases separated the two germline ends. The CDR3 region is CASSPLFFEKLFF. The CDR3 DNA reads TGTGCCAGCTCACCACTCTTCTTTGAAAAACTGTTTTTT. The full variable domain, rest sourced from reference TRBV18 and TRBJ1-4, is NAGVMQNPRHLVRRRGQEARLRCSPMKGHSHVYWYRQLPEEGLKFMVYLQKENIIDESGMPKERFSAEFPKEGPSILRIQQVVRGDSAAYFCASSPLFFEKLFFGSGTQLSVL.

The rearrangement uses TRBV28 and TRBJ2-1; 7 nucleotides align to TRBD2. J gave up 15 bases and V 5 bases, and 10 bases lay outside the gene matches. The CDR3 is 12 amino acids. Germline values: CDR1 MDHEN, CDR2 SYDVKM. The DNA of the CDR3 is TGTGCCAGCAGTGTCACCACTAGCGCGTCGTTCTTC. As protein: CASSVTTSASFF.

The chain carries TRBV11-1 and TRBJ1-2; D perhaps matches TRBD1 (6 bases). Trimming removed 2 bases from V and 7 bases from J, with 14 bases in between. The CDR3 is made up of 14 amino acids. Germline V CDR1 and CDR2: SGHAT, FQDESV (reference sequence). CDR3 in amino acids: CASSLRTVVSGYTF. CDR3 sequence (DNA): TGTGCCAGCAGCTTAAGGACAGTAGTATCTGGCTACACCTTC.

The CDR3 nucleotides read TGTGCCAGCAGCTTGGCTCGATACGAGCAGTACTTC. Protein product: CASSLARYEQYF. The chain uses TRBV5-6 and TRBJ2-7; D unclear. Germline CDR1 reads SGHDT; CDR2 reads YYEEEE. The CDR3 spans 12 residues. V was pared by 0 bases and J by 4 bases, with 5 bases between.

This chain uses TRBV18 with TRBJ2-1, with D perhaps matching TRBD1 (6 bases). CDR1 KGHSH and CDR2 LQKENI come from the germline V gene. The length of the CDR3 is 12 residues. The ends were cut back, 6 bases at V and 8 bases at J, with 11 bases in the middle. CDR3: CASSQGSHEQFF. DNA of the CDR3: TGTGCCAGCTCCCAGGGGTCCCATGAGCAGTTCTTC.

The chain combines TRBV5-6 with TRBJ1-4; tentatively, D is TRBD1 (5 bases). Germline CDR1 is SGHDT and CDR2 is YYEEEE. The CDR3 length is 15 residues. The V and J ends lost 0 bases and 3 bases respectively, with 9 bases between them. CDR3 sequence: CASSLEQGPNEKLFF. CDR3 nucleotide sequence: TGTGCCAGCAGCTTGGAGCAGGGCCCTAATGAAAAACTGTTTTTT. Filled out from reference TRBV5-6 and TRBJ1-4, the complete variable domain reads DAGVTQSPTHLIKTRGQQVTLRCSPKSGHDTVSWYQQALGQGPQFIFQYYEEEERQRGNFPDRFSGHQFPNYSSELNVNALLLGDSALYLCASSLEQGPNEKLFFGSGTQLSVL.

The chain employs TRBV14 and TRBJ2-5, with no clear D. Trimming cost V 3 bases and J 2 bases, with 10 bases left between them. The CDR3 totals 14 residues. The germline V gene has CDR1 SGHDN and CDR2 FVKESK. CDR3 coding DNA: TGTGCCAGCAGCCAGATGACGGTACAAGAGACCCAGTACTTC. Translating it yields CASSQMTVQETQYF. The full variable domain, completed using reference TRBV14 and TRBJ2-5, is EAGVTQFPSHSVIEKGQTVTLRCDPISGHDNLYWYRRVMGKEIKFLLHFVKESKQDESGMPNNRFLAERTGGTYSTLKVQPAELEDSGVYFCASSQMTVQETQYFGPGTRLLVL.

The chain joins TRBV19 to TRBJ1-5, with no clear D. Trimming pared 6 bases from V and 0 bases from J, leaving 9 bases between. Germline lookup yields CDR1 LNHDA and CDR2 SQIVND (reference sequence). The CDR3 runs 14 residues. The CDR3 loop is CASSRSDSNQPQHF. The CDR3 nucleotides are TGTGCCAGTAGCCGCTCTGATAGCAATCAGCCCCAGCATTTT. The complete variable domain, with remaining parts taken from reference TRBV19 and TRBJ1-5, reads DGGITQSPKYLFRKEGQNVTLSCEQNLNHDAMYWYRQDPGQGLRLIYYSQIVNDFQKGDIAEGYSVSREKKESFPLTVTSAQKNPTAFYLCASSRSDSNQPQHFGDGTRLSIL.

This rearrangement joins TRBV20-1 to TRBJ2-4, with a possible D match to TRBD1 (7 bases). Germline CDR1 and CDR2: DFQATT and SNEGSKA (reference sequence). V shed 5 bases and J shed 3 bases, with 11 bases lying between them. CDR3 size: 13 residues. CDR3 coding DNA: TGCAGTGCTGGAGGGGGCGGCAAAAACATTCAGTACTTC. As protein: CSAGGGGKNIQYF.

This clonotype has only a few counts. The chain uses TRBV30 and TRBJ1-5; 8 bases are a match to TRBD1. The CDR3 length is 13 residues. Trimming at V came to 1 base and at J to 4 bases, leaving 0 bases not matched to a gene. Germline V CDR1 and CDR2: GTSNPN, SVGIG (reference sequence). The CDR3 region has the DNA TGTGCCTGGAGTGGACAGGGGAATCAGCCCCAGCATTTT. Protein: CAWSGQGNQPQHF.

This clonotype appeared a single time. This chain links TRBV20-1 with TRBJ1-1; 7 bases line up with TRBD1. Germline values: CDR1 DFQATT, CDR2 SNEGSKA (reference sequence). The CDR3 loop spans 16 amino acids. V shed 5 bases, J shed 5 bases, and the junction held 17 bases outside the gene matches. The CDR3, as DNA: TGCAGTGCTTCCAGGGGGGGGCGTCAGGGTATGACTGAAGCTTTCTTT. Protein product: CSASRGGRQGMTEAFF.

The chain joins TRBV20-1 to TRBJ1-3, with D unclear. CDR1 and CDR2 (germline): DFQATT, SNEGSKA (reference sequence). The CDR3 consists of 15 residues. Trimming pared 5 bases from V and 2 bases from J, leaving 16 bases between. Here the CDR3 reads CSALDLVNTGNTIYF. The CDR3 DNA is TGCAGTGCTCTAGATCTCGTGAATACTGGAAACACCATATATTTT.